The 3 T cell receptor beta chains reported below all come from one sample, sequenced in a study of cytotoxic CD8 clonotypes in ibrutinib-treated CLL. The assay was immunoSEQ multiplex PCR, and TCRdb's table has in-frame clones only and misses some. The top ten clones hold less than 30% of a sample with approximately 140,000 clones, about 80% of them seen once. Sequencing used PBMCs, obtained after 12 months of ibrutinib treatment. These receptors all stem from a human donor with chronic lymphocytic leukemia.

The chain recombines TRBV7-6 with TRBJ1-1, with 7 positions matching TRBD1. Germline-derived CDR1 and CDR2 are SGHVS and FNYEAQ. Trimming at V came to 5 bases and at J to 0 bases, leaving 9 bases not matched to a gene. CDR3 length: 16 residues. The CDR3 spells CASSANPGTVNTEAFF. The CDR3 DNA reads TGTGCCAGCAGCGCGAATCCGGGGACAGTGAACACTGAAGCTTTCTTT.

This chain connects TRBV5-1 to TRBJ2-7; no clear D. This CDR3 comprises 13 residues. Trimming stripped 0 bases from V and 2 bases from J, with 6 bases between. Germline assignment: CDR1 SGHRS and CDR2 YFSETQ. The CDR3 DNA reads TGCGCCAGCAGCTTGGACGTAGCCTACGAGCAGTACTTC. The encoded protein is CASSLDVAYEQYF.

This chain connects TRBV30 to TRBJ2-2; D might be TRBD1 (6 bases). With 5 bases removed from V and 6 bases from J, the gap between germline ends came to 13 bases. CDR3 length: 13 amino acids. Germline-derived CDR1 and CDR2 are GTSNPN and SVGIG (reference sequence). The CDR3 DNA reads TGTGCCTGGGGGGACACCACGGCCGGGGAGCTGTTTTTT. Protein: CAWGDTTAGELFF. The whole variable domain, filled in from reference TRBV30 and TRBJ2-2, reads SQTIHQWPATLVQPVGSPLSLECTVEGTSNPNLYWYRQAAGRGLQLLFYSVGIGQISSEVPQNLSASRPQDRQFILSSKKLLLSDSGFYLCAWGDTTAGELFFGEGSRLTVL.